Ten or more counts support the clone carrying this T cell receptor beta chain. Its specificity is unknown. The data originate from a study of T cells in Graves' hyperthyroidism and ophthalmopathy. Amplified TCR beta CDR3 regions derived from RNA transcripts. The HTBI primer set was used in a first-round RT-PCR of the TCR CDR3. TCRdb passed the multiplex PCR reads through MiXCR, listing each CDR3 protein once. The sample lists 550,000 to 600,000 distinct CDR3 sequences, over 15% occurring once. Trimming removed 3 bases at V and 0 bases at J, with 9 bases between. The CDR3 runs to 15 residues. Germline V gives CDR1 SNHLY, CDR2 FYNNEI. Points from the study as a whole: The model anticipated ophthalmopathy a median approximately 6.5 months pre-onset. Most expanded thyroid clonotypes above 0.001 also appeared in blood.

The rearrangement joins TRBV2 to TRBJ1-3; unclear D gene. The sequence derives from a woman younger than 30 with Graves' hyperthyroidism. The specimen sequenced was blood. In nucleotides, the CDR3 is TGTGCCAGCAGTGATGAGGGCATCTCTGGAAACACCATATATTTT. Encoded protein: CASSDEGISGNTIYF.